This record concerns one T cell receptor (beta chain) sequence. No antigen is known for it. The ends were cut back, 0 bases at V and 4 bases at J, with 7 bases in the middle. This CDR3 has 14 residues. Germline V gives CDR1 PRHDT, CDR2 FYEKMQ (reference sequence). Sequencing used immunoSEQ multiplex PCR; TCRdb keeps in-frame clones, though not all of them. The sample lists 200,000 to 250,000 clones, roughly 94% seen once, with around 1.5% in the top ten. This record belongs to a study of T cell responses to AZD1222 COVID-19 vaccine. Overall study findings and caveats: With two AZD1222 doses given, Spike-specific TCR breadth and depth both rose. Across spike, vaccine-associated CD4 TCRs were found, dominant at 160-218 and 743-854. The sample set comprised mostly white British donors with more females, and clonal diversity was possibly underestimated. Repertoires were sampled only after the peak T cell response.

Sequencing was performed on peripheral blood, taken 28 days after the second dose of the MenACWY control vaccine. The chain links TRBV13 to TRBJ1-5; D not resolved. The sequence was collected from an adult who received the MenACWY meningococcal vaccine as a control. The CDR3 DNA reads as TGTGCCAGCAGCTTAGGATTTTCTAATCAGCCCCAGCATTTT. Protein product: CASSLGFSNQPQHF.